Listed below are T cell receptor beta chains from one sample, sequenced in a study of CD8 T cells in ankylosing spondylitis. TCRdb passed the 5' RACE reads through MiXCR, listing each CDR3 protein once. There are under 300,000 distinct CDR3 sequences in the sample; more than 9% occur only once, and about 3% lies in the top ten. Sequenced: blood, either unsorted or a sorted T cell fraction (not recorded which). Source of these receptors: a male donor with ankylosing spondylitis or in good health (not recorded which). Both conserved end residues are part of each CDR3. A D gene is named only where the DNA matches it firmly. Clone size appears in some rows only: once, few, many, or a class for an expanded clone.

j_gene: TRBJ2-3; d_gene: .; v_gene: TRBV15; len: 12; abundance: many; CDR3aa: CATSTYTDTQYF; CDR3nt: TGTGCCACCAGCACTTACACAGATACGCAGTATTTT
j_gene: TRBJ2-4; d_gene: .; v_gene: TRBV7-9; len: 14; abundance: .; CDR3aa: CASSLTLHPNIQYF; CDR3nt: TGTGCCAGCAGCTTGACGCTGCACCCAAACATTCAGTACTTC
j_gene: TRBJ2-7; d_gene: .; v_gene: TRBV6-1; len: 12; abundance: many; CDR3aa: CASSSSRVEQYF; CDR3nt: TGTGCCAGCAGCTCATCTCGCGTGGAGCAGTACTTC
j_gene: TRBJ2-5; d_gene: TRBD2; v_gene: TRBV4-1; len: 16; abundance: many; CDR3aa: CASSQVTSGVKETQYF; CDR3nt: TGCGCCAGCAGCCAAGTGACTAGCGGGGTCAAAGAGACCCAGTACTTC
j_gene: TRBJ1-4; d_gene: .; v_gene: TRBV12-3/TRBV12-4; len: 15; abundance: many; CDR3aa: CASVLYGGTNEKLFF; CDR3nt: TGTGCCAGCGTTTTATACGGGGGCACTAATGAAAAACTGTTTTTT
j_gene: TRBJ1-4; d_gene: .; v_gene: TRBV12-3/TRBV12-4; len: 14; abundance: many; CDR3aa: CASSWGATNEKLFF; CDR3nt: TGTGCCAGCAGTTGGGGGGCAACTAATGAAAAACTGTTTTTT
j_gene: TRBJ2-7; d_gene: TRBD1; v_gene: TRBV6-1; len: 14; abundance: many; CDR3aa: CASSRDRGPFEQYF; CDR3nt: TGTGCCAGCAGCCGGGACAGGGGGCCGTTCGAGCAGTACTTC
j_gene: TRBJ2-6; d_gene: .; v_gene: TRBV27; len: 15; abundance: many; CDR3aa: CASSSPLSGANVLTF; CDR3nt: TGTGCCAGCAGTAGTCCCCTCTCTGGGGCCAACGTCCTGACTTTC
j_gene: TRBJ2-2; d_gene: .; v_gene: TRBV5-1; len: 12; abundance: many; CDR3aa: CASSPGFGELFF; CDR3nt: TGCGCCAGCAGCCCAGGTTTCGGGGAGCTGTTTTTT
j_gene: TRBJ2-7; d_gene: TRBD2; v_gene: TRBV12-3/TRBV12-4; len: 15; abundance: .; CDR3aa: CASTKGLGGTYEQYF; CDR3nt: TGTGCCAGCACCAAAGGACTGGGGGGGACCTACGAGCAGTACTTC
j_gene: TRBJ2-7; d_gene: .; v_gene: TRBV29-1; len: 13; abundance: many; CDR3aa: CSVVREWPYEQYF; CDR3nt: TGCAGCGTTGTGAGGGAATGGCCCTACGAGCAGTACTTC
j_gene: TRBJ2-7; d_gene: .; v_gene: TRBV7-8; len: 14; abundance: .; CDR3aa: CASSLWALTYEQYF; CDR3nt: TGTGCCAGCAGCCTTTGGGCCCTGACCTACGAGCAGTACTTC
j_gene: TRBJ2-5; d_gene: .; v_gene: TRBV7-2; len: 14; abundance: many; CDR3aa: CASSSDRASETQYF; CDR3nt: TGTGCCAGCAGCTCGGACAGAGCATCGGAGACCCAGTACTTC
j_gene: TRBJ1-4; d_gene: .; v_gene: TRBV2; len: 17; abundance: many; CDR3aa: CASSESAPFTTNEKLFF; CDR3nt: TGTGCCAGCAGTGAATCGGCACCTTTCACAACTAATGAAAAACTGTTTTTT
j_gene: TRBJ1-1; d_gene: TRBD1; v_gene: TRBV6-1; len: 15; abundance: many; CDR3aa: CASSPTTGVNTEAFF; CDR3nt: TGTGCCAGCAGTCCGACGACAGGGGTGAACACTGAAGCTTTCTTT
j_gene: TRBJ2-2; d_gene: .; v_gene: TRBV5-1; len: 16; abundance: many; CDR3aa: CASSLGAVSATGELFF; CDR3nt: TGCGCCAGCAGCTTGGGAGCGGTATCCGCGACCGGGGAGCTGTTTTTT
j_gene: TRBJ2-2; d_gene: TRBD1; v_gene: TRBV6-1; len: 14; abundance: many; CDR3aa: CASRTGGAGGELFF; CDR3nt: TGTGCCAGCAGAACAGGGGGCGCAGGCGGGGAGCTGTTTTTT
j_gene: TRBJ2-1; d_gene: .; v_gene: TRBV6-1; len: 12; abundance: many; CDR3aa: CASTVTYNEQFF; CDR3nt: TGTGCCAGCACCGTTACCTACAATGAGCAGTTCTTC
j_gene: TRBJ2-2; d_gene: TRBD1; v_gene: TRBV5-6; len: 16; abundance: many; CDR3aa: CASSFGTGINTGELFF; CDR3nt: TGTGCCAGCAGCTTTGGGACAGGGATTAACACCGGGGAGCTGTTTTTT
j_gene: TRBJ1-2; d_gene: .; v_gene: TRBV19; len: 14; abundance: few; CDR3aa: CAVRALGGYYGYTF; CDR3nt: TGTGCTGTTAGGGCCCTCGGGGGATACTATGGCTACACCTTC
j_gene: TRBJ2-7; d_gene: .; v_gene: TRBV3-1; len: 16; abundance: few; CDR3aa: CASSQLIAAPSPEQYF; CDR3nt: TGTGCCAGCAGCCAACTTATAGCGGCCCCTTCTCCCGAGCAGTACTTC
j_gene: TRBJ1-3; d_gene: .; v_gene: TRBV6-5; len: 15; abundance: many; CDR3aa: CASSYSQSWGNTIYF; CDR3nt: TGTGCCAGCAGTTACTCGCAAAGTTGGGGAAACACCATATATTTT
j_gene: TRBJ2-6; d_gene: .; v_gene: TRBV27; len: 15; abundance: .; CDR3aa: CASSYPGIGANVLTF; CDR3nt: TGTGCCAGCAGTTATCCGGGGATTGGGGCCAACGTCCTGACTTTC
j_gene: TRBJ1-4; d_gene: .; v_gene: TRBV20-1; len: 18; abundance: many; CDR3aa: CSARDWGQWVPTNEKLFF; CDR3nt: TGCAGTGCTAGAGATTGGGGCCAATGGGTCCCAACTAATGAAAAACTGTTTTTT
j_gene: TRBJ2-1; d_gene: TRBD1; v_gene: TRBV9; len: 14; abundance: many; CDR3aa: CASSAEAGGHEQFF; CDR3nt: TGTGCCAGCAGCGCTGAGGCAGGGGGTCATGAGCAGTTCTTC
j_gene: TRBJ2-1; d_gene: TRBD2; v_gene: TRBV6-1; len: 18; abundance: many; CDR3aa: CASSEDLADWASIPEQFF; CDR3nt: TGTGCCAGCAGTGAAGATCTAGCGGATTGGGCCTCTATCCCTGAGCAGTTCTTC
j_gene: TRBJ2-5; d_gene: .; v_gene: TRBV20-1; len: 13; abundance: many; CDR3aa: CSAIERIQETQYF; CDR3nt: TGCAGTGCTATAGAAAGGATCCAAGAGACCCAGTACTTC
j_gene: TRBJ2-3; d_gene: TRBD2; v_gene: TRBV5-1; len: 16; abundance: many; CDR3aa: CASSSRLAGTTDTQYF; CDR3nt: TGCGCCAGCAGCTCCCGACTAGCGGGGACCACAGATACGCAGTATTTT
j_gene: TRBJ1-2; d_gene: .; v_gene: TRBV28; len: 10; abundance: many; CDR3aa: CAILRESYTF; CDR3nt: TGTGCCATCCTCAGGGAAAGCTACACCTTC
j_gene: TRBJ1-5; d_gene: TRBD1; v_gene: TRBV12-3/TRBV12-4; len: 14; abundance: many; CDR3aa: CASSYTGEGSPQHF; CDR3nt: TGTGCCAGCAGTTATACAGGGGAAGGATCGCCCCAGCATTTT